One and the same sample provided the 24 T cell receptor beta chains below, sequenced in a study of neoadjuvant nivolumab and ipilimumab in lung cancer. Sequencing used immunoSEQ multiplex PCR; TCRdb keeps in-frame clones, though not all of them. The sample consists of tens of thousands of clones, 80% to 90% of them appearing once. Sequencing used blood, obtained before neoadjuvant nivolumab, alone or with ipilimumab. Receptor source: an adult with non-small cell lung cancer. Some clones in this sample may be carry-over from other donors' samples.

The chain uses TRBV6-6 and TRBJ2-1; D assignment may be TRBD1 or TRBD2 (6 bases each). The CDR3 extends over 13 amino acids. V lost 2 bases, J lost 9 bases, and 11 bases lay in between. Germline CDR1 and CDR2: MNHNY and SVGAGI (reference sequence). DNA of the CDR3: TGTGCCAGCAGTTACCGAGGGGGAGGTGAGCAGTTCTTC. Its translation is CASSYRGGGEQFF.

J is TRBJ2-7 and V is TRBV5-6; 10 nucleotides line up with TRBD1. The CDR3 length is 15 residues. Germline trimming cut 4 bases from V and 2 bases from J; bases unmatched to any gene: 6. Germline CDR1 SGHDT, CDR2 YYEEEE. CDR3 sequence reads: CASSGGTGATYEQYF. CDR3 DNA: TGTGCCAGCAGCGGGGGGACAGGGGCTACCTACGAGCAGTACTTC.

The chain employs TRBV6-1 and TRBJ1-1; TRBD1 is a possible D gene (5 bases). Germline-derived CDR1 and CDR2 are MNHNS and SASEGT. Deletions cut 6 bases from V and 1 base from J, with 12 bases between. The CDR3 is 14 amino acids. The CDR3 reads CASRWGRANTEAFF. CDR3 nucleotide sequence: TGTGCCAGCAGGTGGGGACGGGCGAACACTGAAGCTTTCTTT.

The rearrangement links TRBV7-9 to TRBJ2-7; 12 nucleotides match TRBD2. The germline V gene has CDR1 SEHNR and CDR2 FQNEAQ (reference sequence). Losses at the gene ends were 5 bases for V and 4 bases for J; bases not matched to a gene: 9. CDR3 length equals 16 residues. CDR3 sequence (DNA): TGTGCCAGCAGCCCCGGGACTAGCGGGCCGCTATACGAGCAGTACTTC. Its translation is CASSPGTSGPLYEQYF.

J is TRBJ2-1 and V is TRBV6-5, with D possibly being TRBD2 (6 bases). CDR1 is MNHEY, CDR2 SVGAGI, per germline. The CDR3 is made up of 15 amino acids. The V end was cut by 2 bases, the J end by 7 bases, with 15 bases between. The CDR3 nucleotides are TGTGCCAGCAGTTACGACGGGAGTGCGTCAAATGAGCAGTTCTTC. Amino acids: CASSYDGSASNEQFF.

The rearrangement uses TRBV4-1 and TRBJ2-5; perhaps TRBD2 as D (6 bases). The germline V gene has CDR1 MGHRA and CDR2 YSYEKL. The CDR3 is 16 amino acids. The V end lost 1 base, the J end lost 4 bases, and 16 bases lay between the germline ends. The CDR3 DNA follows: TGCGCCAGCAGCCAAGGTACGGGAGCAACAAGAGAGACCCAGTACTTC. Encoded protein: CASSQGTGATRETQYF.

The V call is TRBV18, the J call TRBJ2-1; D is ambiguous. The V end was cut by 1 base, the J end by 8 bases, with 6 bases between. The CDR3 is 12 residues long. Germline lookup yields CDR1 KGHSH and CDR2 LQKENI. CDR3 nucleotides: TGTGCCAGCTCACCACGAGACGATGAGCAGTTCTTC. It is translated as CASSPRDDEQFF.

The rearrangement links TRBV5-1 to TRBJ1-1, with D tentatively TRBD1 (6 bases). This CDR3 spans 15 amino acids. V was trimmed by 1 base and J by 1 base, leaving 11 bases between them. Germline CDR1 is SGHRS and CDR2 is YFSETQ. DNA for the CDR3: TGCGCCAGCAGCTTGTTGGGGGGCTCGAACACTGAAGCTTTCTTT. It codes for CASSLLGGSNTEAFF.

J is TRBJ2-7 and V is TRBV5-8; possible D gene TRBD2, 5 bases. Trimming cost V 2 bases and J 6 bases, with 18 bases left between them. The germline CDR1 and CDR2 sequences are SGHTS and YDEGEE. The CDR3 loop spans 15 amino acids. Written as DNA, the CDR3 is TGTGCCAGCAGCTTAAGGGCGGCGTCGGGGAGCGAGCAGTACTTC. It codes for CASSLRAASGSEQYF. Full variable domain (missing parts from reference TRBV5-8 and TRBJ2-7): EAGVTQSPTHLIKTRGQQATLRCSPISGHTSVYWYQQALGLGLQFLLWYDEGEERNRGNFPPRFSGRQFPNYSSELNVNALELEDSALYLCASSLRAASGSEQYFGPGTRLTVT.

The sample holds one count of this clone. This sequence joins TRBV18 and TRBJ2-2; D could derive from TRBD1 or TRBD2 (5 bases each). V lost 2 bases and J 6 bases, leaving 16 bases between the germline ends. Germline V CDR1 and CDR2: KGHSH, LQKENI. CDR3 size: 16 residues. The CDR3 DNA follows: TGTGCCAGCTCACCATCAAGGACGACGGGGCCCGGGGAGCTGTTTTTT. Translated: CASSPSRTTGPGELFF.

The V and J genes are TRBV6-1 and TRBJ1-1; 7 bases are shared with TRBD1. Germline values: CDR1 MNHNS, CDR2 SASEGT. V dropped 3 bases and J dropped 3; count of bases not matched to a gene: 1. The CDR3 has 13 residues. CDR3 DNA sequence: TGTGCCAGCAGTGACAGGGGGGACACTGAAGCTTTCTTT. Protein: CASSDRGDTEAFF.

As regards this clone: Different DNA sequences within this sample yield the same CDR3. V usage is TRBV6-5 and J usage is TRBJ1-1; 8 nucleotides match TRBD1. The CDR3 is made up of 14 amino acids. The germline V gene encodes CDR1 MNHEY and CDR2 SVGAGI. The trim removed 6 bases at V and 0 bases at J, leaving 3 bases unmatched. DNA of the CDR3: TGTGCCAGCAGCTTGGACAGGGTGAACACTGAAGCTTTCTTT. This codes for CASSLDRVNTEAFF.

The rearrangement joins TRBV5-6 to TRBJ2-6, with TRBD1 matching over 9 bases. Looked up from germline, CDR1 is SGHDT and CDR2 is YYEEEE. The V gene end was trimmed by 2 bases and the J gene end by 4 bases; junction bases not matched to a gene: 4. CDR3 length: 16 residues. For the CDR3, the DNA is TGTGCCAGCAGCTTAAACAGGGGGCTAGGGGCCAACGTCCTGACTTTC. It translates to CASSLNRGLGANVLTF.

The chain uses TRBV7-8 and TRBJ2-7, with D perhaps assigned TRBD1 or TRBD2 (5 bases each). The CDR3 consists of 14 residues. In germline, CDR1 is SGHVS, CDR2 FQNEAQ. The ends were cut back, 0 bases at V and 3 bases at J, with 9 bases in the middle. The CDR3 reads CASSLASGGYEQYF. CDR3 coding DNA: TGTGCCAGCAGCTTAGCTAGTGGGGGCTACGAGCAGTACTTC.

The chain recombines TRBV7-2 with TRBJ1-2, with D possibly matching TRBD1 (5 bases). Trimming left V 5 bases short and J 4 bases short, with 8 bases between. Germline V gene lookup returns CDR1 SGHTA and CDR2 FQGNSA. CDR3 length equals 12 residues. CDR3 region: CASSPGGYGYTF. Written as DNA, the CDR3 is TGTGCCAGCAGCCCCGGGGGCTATGGCTACACCTTC.

The chain joins TRBV7-2 to TRBJ2-1; D tentatively fits TRBD1 or TRBD2 (6 bases each). The germline gives CDR1 SGHTA, CDR2 FQGNSA. The CDR3 totals 16 residues. The V end was cut by 3 bases, the J end by 5 bases, with 17 bases between. The CDR3 coding sequence is TGTGCCAGCAGCTTTCGGCAGGGTGGGGGGCACAATGAGCAGTTCTTC. This gives the protein CASSFRQGGGHNEQFF.

The chain employs TRBV4-1 and TRBJ2-1, with TRBD2 matching over 9 bases. The CDR3 is 16 residues long. Germline V lookup: CDR1 MGHRA, CDR2 YSYEKL. Trimming at V came to 2 bases and at J to 7 bases, leaving 9 bases not matched to a gene. The CDR3: CASSQLAGPPLNEQFF. The DNA for the CDR3 is TGCGCCAGCAGCCAACTAGCGGGACCCCCACTTAATGAGCAGTTCTTC.

This chain connects TRBV15 to TRBJ1-1; maybe TRBD1 (6 bases). The CDR3 contains 15 residues. Per germline, CDR1 LNHNV and CDR2 YYDKDF (reference sequence). Trimming cost V 7 bases and J 3 bases, with 18 bases left between them. The CDR3 reads CATTRGGATDTEAFF. The CDR3 bases are TGTGCCACCACCCGGGGGGGGGCGACGGACACTGAAGCTTTCTTT.

The chain is built from TRBV6-1 and TRBJ2-1; TRBD2 is a possible D gene (5 bases). Germline-derived CDR1 and CDR2 are MNHNS and SASEGT. Trimming left V 8 bases short and J 9 bases short, with 14 bases between. This CDR3 spans 12 amino acids. The CDR3: CASRNWGAEQFF. The CDR3 DNA follows: TGTGCCAGCCGTAATTGGGGAGCTGAGCAGTTCTTC.

J is TRBJ2-5 and V is TRBV29-1; TRBD2 matches 7 bases. The junction had 13 bases not matched to a gene; V was cut back by 4 bases and J by 5 bases. In germline, CDR1 is SQVTM, CDR2 ANQGSEA. The CDR3 loop spans 15 amino acids. CDR3 bases: TGCAGCGTTGTCTCCGGGACTACCCTCGGCGAGACCCAGTACTTC. Amino acid sequence: CSVVSGTTLGETQYF.

The V gene is TRBV4-2, the J gene TRBJ2-7, with D tentatively TRBD1 or TRBD2 (6 bases each). V lost 1 base, J lost 7 bases, and 20 bases lay in between. Per germline, CDR1 LGHNA and CDR2 YNFKEQ. This CDR3 is 16 amino acids long. The CDR3 nucleotides are TGTGCCAGCAGCCAAGGGCGACAGGCGGGACCTCGTGAGCAGTACTTC. Amino acids: CASSQGRQAGPREQYF.

Turning to this clone: Distinct nucleotide sequences in the sample also encode this CDR3. The rearrangement joins TRBV10-2 to TRBJ2-1, with 9 positions matching TRBD2. The V and J ends lost 7 bases and 6 bases, in that order; junction bases with no gene match: 4. Germline loops: CDR1 WSHSY, CDR2 SAAADI. CDR3 size: 13 residues. CDR3 amino acids: CASMLAGTNEQFF. The CDR3 DNA reads TGCGCCAGCATGCTAGCGGGAACCAATGAGCAGTTCTTC.

This chain joins TRBV29-1 and TRBJ2-1; the match to TRBD2 covers 11 bases. The CDR3 runs to 17 residues. Germline CDR1 SQVTM, CDR2 ANQGSEA. Trimming cost V 3 bases and J 0 bases; bases outside gene matches: 7. This CDR3 reads CSVEGTSGQSSYNEQFF. The CDR3 region has the DNA TGCAGCGTTGAGGGGACTAGCGGCCAGAGCTCCTACAATGAGCAGTTCTTC.

The chain links TRBV5-1 to TRBJ1-2; TRBD1 aligns across 10 bases. Losses at the gene ends were 4 bases for V and 5 bases for J; bases not matched to a gene: 5. The CDR3 loop spans 14 amino acids. The germline CDR1 and CDR2 sequences are SGHRS and YFSETQ. For the CDR3, the DNA is TGCGCCAGCAGCGATGGACAGGGGGAGTATGGCTACACCTTC. The encoded protein is CASSDGQGEYGYTF.